The entry below gives a single T cell receptor beta chain sequence along with its context. Its antigen is currently unknown. CDR3 size: 16 residues. The ends were cut back, 1 base at V and 4 bases at J, with 16 bases in the middle. Germline CDR1 SGHTA, CDR2 FQGNSA. The data belong to a study of Ad26.COV2.S vaccination and SARS-CoV-2 variants. Overall study findings and caveats: Participants given vaccine showed non-spike TCR breadth similar to that of placebo recipients. There was reportedly substantial breadth in spike-specific CD8+ and CD4+ T cell responses after vaccination.

Indicated treatment: 19 received Ad26.COV2.S at low or high dose, single or two shots; roughly 5 received placebo; per-sample allocation not given. Collection of samples fell on day 63 after the first vaccine or placebo injection. The repertoire was sequenced with immunoSEQ multiplex PCR; TCRdb's copy has only in-frame clones and lacks some. The sample holds some 520,000 clones, roughly nine tenths seen once. The chain is built from TRBV7-2 and TRBJ1-1; D is ambiguous. This receptor was identified in a person aged 18-65 years who received the Ad26.COV2.S COVID-19 vaccine or a placebo. The sequencing here drew on peripheral blood, taken in a trial of Ad26.COV2.S vaccine versus placebo. For the CDR3, the DNA is TGTGCCAGCAGCTTAGTAGGCGGACCAGCGAGCACTGAAGCTTTCTTT. It yields the protein CASSLVGGPASTEAFF.